The subject of this entry is one T cell receptor beta chain. The sample originates from a study of control samples from healthy donors and cancer patients. Assay used: immunoSEQ multiplex PCR; TCRdb lists only in-frame clones, some missing. The table shows under 150,000 clones, with about 95% occurring only once. The source of this sequence is a man aged 25 to 40 in good health. The sample taken for sequencing was blood.

The CDR3 DNA is TGTGCCAGCAGCTTTTATGCAAATGAGAATAGCAATCAGCCCCAGCATTTT. This gives the protein CASSFYANENSNQPQHF. V and J are TRBV5-6 and TRBJ1-5, with unresolved D. V lost 2 bases, J lost 0 bases, and 15 bases lay in between. This CDR3 has 17 residues. Germline V CDR1 and CDR2: SGHDT, YYEEEE. Full variable domain (rest looked up from reference TRBV5-6 and TRBJ1-5): DAGVTQSPTHLIKTRGQQVTLRCSPKSGHDTVSWYQQALGQGPQFIFQYYEEEERQRGNFPDRFSGHQFPNYSSELNVNALLLGDSALYLCASSFYANENSNQPQHFGDGTRLSIL.